The clone carrying this TCR beta chain was picked up a small number of times. Original analysis: Counts of nucleated cells, estimated from reference gene primer amplification, were obtained. Using immunoSEQ multiplex PCR, the repertoire was profiled, and TCRdb retains in-frame clones only, with some absent. V and J calls and clone size are those listed in that table; D and trimming were worked out from the DNA. The repertoire includes approximately 200,000 clones, about 91% of them detected once, and under 4.5% sits in the top ten. This specimen comes from a study of blood T cell repertoires in COVID-19. V dropped 5 bases and J dropped 10; count of bases not matched to a gene: 20. This CDR3 has 17 amino acids. The germline gives CDR1 SGHRS, CDR2 YFSETQ.

This chain links TRBV5-1 with TRBJ1-2; 10 bases map to TRBD1. The sequenced material came from peripheral blood. This TCR was recovered from a young woman with acute or convalescent COVID-19. CDR3 residues: CASRSGTGAVGIDIYTF. CDR3 DNA sequence: TGCGCCAGCAGGTCCGGGACAGGGGCGGTCGGGATAGATATCTACACCTTC.